This passage covers 15 T cell receptor beta chains from one sample sequenced in a study of T-cell reconstitution after alpha-beta-depleted transplantation in children. During its preparation, the TCRbeta library received unique molecular identifiers. Each CDR3 protein gets one entry after TCRdb re-called the PCR reads with MiXCR. This table has about 260,000 distinct CDR3 sequences, roughly 12% appearing once. Sequencing used peripheral blood, obtained 180 days after TCRalphabeta/CD19-depleted stem cell transplant. Receptor source: a male patient between 2 and 15 years old who had a stem cell transplant for chronic granulomatous disease, so the T cells may come from the graft donor.

In this sample, this clonotype turned up many times. The chain recombines TRBV29-1 with TRBJ1-5; D remains unclear. Germline CDR1 and CDR2: SQVTM and ANQGSEA. Trimming stripped 6 bases from V and 4 bases from J, with 13 bases between. This CDR3 is built from 13 residues. CDR3: CSVWTGINQPQHF. CDR3 in DNA: TGCAGCGTGTGGACGGGAATAAATCAGCCCCAGCATTTT.

This clonotype was seen many times. The V and J genes are TRBV7-2 and TRBJ2-3; 8 nucleotides line up with TRBD2. The ends lost 4 bases at V and 11 bases at J; junction bases unmatched: 17. The V gene's germline CDR1 is SGHTA and CDR2 FQGNSA. The CDR3 covers 16 residues. CDR3 sequence (DNA): TGTGCCAGCAGCTCCGGGGGGGCTAGGAGTTTTGTGATGCAGTATTTT. It encodes CASSSGGARSFVMQYF. Using reference TRBV7-2 and TRBJ2-3 for the parts outside the CDR3, the full variable domain is GAGVSQSPSNKVTEKGKDVELRCDPISGHTALYWYRQSLGQGLEFLIYFQGNSAPDKSGLPSDRFSAERTGGSVSTLTIQRTQQEDSAVYLCASSSGGARSFVMQYFGPGTRLTVL.

This clonotype was observed many times. The J gene is TRBJ2-3, the V gene TRBV14, with D unresolved. Germline V gene data show CDR1 as SGHDN and CDR2 as FVKESK. The CDR3 extends over 18 amino acids. Trimming pared 1 base from V and 1 base from J, leaving 18 bases between. The chain's CDR3 is CASSQGRPDRFRTDTQYF. The CDR3 region has the DNA TGTGCCAGCAGCCAAGGTCGCCCTGATCGGTTTCGCACAGATACGCAGTATTTT.

This clonotype was observed at least ten times. The J gene is TRBJ1-1, the V gene TRBV7-9; D unclear. Germline loops: CDR1 SEHNR, CDR2 FQNEAQ (reference sequence). V was clipped by 5 bases and J by 6 bases, with 10 bases between them. CDR3 length: 12 residues. This CDR3 reads CASSTEWAEAFF. The CDR3 region has the DNA TGTGCCAGCAGCACAGAATGGGCTGAAGCTTTCTTT.

This clonotype was recorded at least ten times. The chain links TRBV7-6 to TRBJ2-2; TRBD2 agrees at 13 bases. Losses at the gene ends were 3 bases for V and 3 bases for J; bases not matched to a gene: 4. The CDR3 is 17 amino acids. Germline assignment: CDR1 SGHVS and CDR2 FNYEAQ. As DNA, the CDR3 is TGTGCCAGCAGCTTGGGACTAGCGGGGCCTTACACCGGGGAGCTGTTTTTT. Translating it yields CASSLGLAGPYTGELFF.

A few counts support this clonotype. This may come from a read error, since a much larger clone is one base off. CDR3 region: CSVTSSGQFF. CDR3 DNA sequence: TGCAGCGTCACCAGTAGTGGGCAGTTCTTC. The V gene is TRBV29-1, the J gene TRBJ2-1; D unclear. CDR3 size: 10 residues. V was cut by 6 bases and J by 12 bases, with 12 bases left in between. Germline loops: CDR1 SQVTM, CDR2 ANQGSEA.

The table lists this clonotype with many counts. The chain couples TRBV20-1 to TRBJ2-1; the match to TRBD2 covers 9 bases. The CDR3 length is 13 residues. J was trimmed by 6 bases and V by 6 bases; bases with no gene match: 6. Germline V gene sequence: CDR1 DFQATT, CDR2 SNEGSKA (reference sequence). The CDR3 sequence is CSASGTSLNEQFF. For the CDR3, the DNA is TGCAGTGCCTCCGGGACTAGCCTCAATGAGCAGTTCTTC.

This clonotype appeared a few times. The chain uses TRBV5-5 and TRBJ2-7; 10 bases align to TRBD1. With V trimmed by 1 base and J by 3 bases, 4 bases remained unmatched. This CDR3 spans 15 amino acids. Per germline, CDR1 SGHKS and CDR2 YYEKEE (reference sequence). The CDR3 protein is CASSLLWDRGYEQYF. DNA for the CDR3: TGTGCCAGCAGCTTGCTGTGGGACAGGGGCTACGAGCAGTACTTC.

Comment on this clonotype: A much larger clonotype is one base distant, so this may be a read error. The chain combines TRBV7-2 with TRBJ2-7, with a possible D match to TRBD2 (6 bases). The CDR3 extends over 15 amino acids. Germline CDR1 is SGHTA and CDR2 is FQGNSA. In nucleotides, the CDR3 is TGTGCCAGCAGCAAAGAGGTGCGGGGCTCCCACGAGCAGTACTTC. Encoded protein: CASSKEVRGSHEQYF. The variable domain in full, completed from reference TRBV7-2 and TRBJ2-7, reads GAGVSQSPSNKVTEKGKDVELRCDPISGHTALYWYRQSLGQGLEFLIYFQGNSAPDKSGLPSDRFSAERTGGSVSTLTIQRTQQEDSAVYLCASSKEVRGSHEQYFGPGTRLTVT.

This clonotype was recorded many times. The V call is TRBV12-3 or TRBV12-4, the J call TRBJ2-6, with D perhaps TRBD1 (6 bases). The CDR3 consists of 17 residues. With 4 bases removed from V and 4 bases from J, the gap between germline ends came to 17 bases. CDR3 loop: CASSSNFRGSGANVLTF. CDR3 nucleotide sequence: TGTGCCAGCAGTTCAAATTTTAGGGGGTCAGGGGCCAACGTCCTGACTTTC.

This clonotype was picked up many times. The V call is TRBV12-3 or TRBV12-4, the J call TRBJ2-4, with D uncertain. Trimming left V 2 bases short and J 9 bases short, with 11 bases between. This CDR3 region has 13 residues. CDR3: CASSLRPGGIQYF. In nucleotides, the CDR3 is TGTGCCAGCAGTTTACGCCCGGGTGGCATTCAGTACTTC.

The sample holds many counts of this clonotype. This sequence joins TRBV7-3 and TRBJ2-1; 7 bases line up with TRBD1. The germline V gene encodes CDR1 SGHTA and CDR2 FQGTGA. This CDR3 is built from 14 residues. Unmatched junction bases numbered 5, after V lost 4 bases and J lost 5 bases. The CDR3 spells CASSSQGSDNEQFF. In DNA form, the CDR3 reads TGTGCCAGCAGCTCACAGGGGTCGGACAATGAGCAGTTCTTC.

Ten or more counts support this clonotype. The chain recombines TRBV7-2 with TRBJ1-5; D is unclear. V was clipped by 2 bases and J by 4 bases, with 6 bases between them. Looked up from germline, CDR1 is SGHTA and CDR2 is FQGNSA. The CDR3 is made up of 13 amino acids. CDR3 region: CASSLSLNQPQHF. The CDR3 DNA sequence: TGTGCCAGCAGCTTAAGTCTGAATCAGCCCCAGCATTTT.

This clonotype came up many times. The DNA for the CDR3 is TGCAGCGTTGGACAGGAGAACACAGATACGCAGTATTTT. Its translation is CSVGQENTDTQYF. The chain joins TRBV29-1 to TRBJ2-3; perhaps TRBD1 as D (6 bases). Germline values: CDR1 SQVTM, CDR2 ANQGSEA. This CDR3 comprises 13 residues. Trimming left V 4 bases short and J 2 bases short, with 10 bases between.

In its sample, this clonotype was seen many times. The chain joins TRBV20-1 to TRBJ2-2, with 7 positions matching TRBD1. This CDR3 is built from 15 residues. V shed 3 bases and J 5 bases; nucleotides not matched to a gene: 9. The germline gives CDR1 DFQATT, CDR2 SNEGSKA (reference sequence). The CDR3 DNA follows: TGCAGTGCTAGCTCGCGACAGGGTTGGACCGGGGAGCTGTTTTTT. This translates into CSASSRQGWTGELFF.